This T cell receptor beta chain was observed in a study of T cell responses to AZD1222 COVID-19 vaccine. Profiling relied on immunoSEQ multiplex PCR, and the TCRdb table lists in-frame clones only, not all of them. This table holds 97,000 or so clones, 91% found once. This CDR3 contains 15 residues. The V end was cut by 6 bases, the J end by 0 bases, with 12 bases between. CDR1 and CDR2 (germline): LNHDA, SQIVND (reference sequence). The chain couples TRBV19 to TRBJ2-1; D is perhaps TRBD1 (6 bases). Sequencing was performed on peripheral blood, taken 28 days after the second AZD1222 dose. This TCR was sampled from an adult who received the AZD1222 COVID-19 vaccine. For the CDR3, the DNA is TGTGCCAGTAGAAACGACAGGAGCTCCTACAATGAGCAGTTCTTC. Protein: CASRNDRSSYNEQFF.